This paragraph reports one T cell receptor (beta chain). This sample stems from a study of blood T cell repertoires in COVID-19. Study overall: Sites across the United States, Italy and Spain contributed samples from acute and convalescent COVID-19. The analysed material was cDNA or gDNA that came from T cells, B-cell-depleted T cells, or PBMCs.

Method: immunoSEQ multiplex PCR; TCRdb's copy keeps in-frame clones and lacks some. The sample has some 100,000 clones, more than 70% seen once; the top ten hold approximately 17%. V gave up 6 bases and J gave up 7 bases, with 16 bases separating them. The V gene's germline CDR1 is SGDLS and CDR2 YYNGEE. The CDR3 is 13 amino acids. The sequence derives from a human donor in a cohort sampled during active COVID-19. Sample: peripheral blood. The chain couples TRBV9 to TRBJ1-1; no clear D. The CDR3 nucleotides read TGTGCCAGCACCGTCCAGCCAGGTGGTGAAGCTTTCTTT. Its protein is CASTVQPGGEAFF.